This is a list of T cell receptor beta chains from one sample in a study of beta chain features in type 1 diabetes. The table came from immunoSEQ multiplex PCR; TCRdb's copy has only in-frame clones and leaves some out. The table has about 180,000 clones, approximately 13% seen once. Sequenced input: central memory CD4+ T cells from blood. These receptors were obtained from a woman aged 18-29 years in good health. Both conserved end residues are part of each CDR3. A D gene is named only where the DNA matches it firmly. For some rows the clone size is stated as once, few or many, or as a class when expanded; others skip it.

j_call cdr3_length v_call clone_size d_call cdr3_aa cdr3_nt
TRBJ2-7 14 TRBV28 NA NA CASSSFMAGEEQYF TGTGCCAGCAGTTCGTTTATGGCAGGGGAGGAGCAGTACTTC
TRBJ1-3 16 TRBV4-1 few NA CASSQVAGSSGNTIYF TGCGCCAGCAGCCAAGTAGCCGGGTCCTCTGGAAACACCATATATTTT
TRBJ2-1 13 TRBV7-3 many NA CASSLPPAGGLVF TGTGCCAGCAGCTTACCACCGGCCGGGGGTTTGGTCTTC
TRBJ1-1 10 TRBV30 NA NA CAWSRTEAFF TGTGCCTGGAGTCGGACTGAAGCTTTCTTT
TRBJ2-1 16 TRBV6-1 few NA CASSEVIPSSYNEQFF TGTGCCAGCAGTGAAGTCATCCCGAGCTCCTACAATGAGCAGTTCTTC
TRBJ1-5 16 TRBV10-3 NA TRBD1 CASRDPGQGNSQPQHF TGTGCCAGCAGGGATCCGGGACAGGGGAATTCGCAGCCCCAGCATTTT
TRBJ2-5 14 TRBV7-7 NA TRBD2 CASSKYGGGETQYF TGTGCTAGCAGCAAATACGGGGGGGGAGAGACCCAGTACTTC
TRBJ1-2 14 TRBV6-5 few NA CASSYNGVSGGYTF TGTGCCAGCAGTTACAACGGGGTCTCCGGTGGCTACACCTTC
TRBJ1-1 14 TRBV7-2 NA NA CASSFTGGSTEAFF TGTGCCAGCAGCTTTACCGGGGGGAGCACTGAAGCTTTCTTT
TRBJ2-1 14 TRBV6-1 few TRBD2 CAISDGSAGPNQFF TGTGCCATCAGTGACGGTTCAGCGGGGCCTAATCAGTTCTTC
TRBJ2-3 12 TRBV5-1 NA NA CASSFHRDTQYF TGCGCCAGCAGCTTTCACAGAGATACGCAGTATTTT
TRBJ2-5 14 TRBV6-5 NA NA CASSYQAGKETQYF TGTGCCAGCAGTTACCAGGCGGGGAAAGAGACCCAGTACTTC